This entry lists 10 T cell receptor beta chains sequenced from one sample in a study of blood T cell repertoires in COVID-19. The method was immunoSEQ multiplex PCR; TCRdb's version includes in-frame clones alone and lacks a portion of them. The repertoire consists of 150,000 to 200,000 clones, with approximately 80% occurring once and the leading ten covering 10% to 15%. Sample: PBMCs or T cells enriched from blood (not recorded which). Receptor source: a woman aged 60-75 years who had recovered from COVID-19.

This clone was seen just once. The CDR3 bases are TGTGCCAGCAGCCAGGGGTTCGGCTCCTACAATGAGCAGTTCTTC. Translating it yields CASSQGFGSYNEQFF. The chain recombines TRBV7-8 with TRBJ2-1; possibly TRBD1 for D (6 bases). The CDR3 spans 15 residues. The ends were cut back, 5 bases at V and 0 bases at J, with 11 bases in the middle. CDR1 and CDR2 (germline): SGHVS, FQNEAQ. The whole variable domain, filled in from reference TRBV7-8 and TRBJ2-1, reads GAGVSQSPRYKVAKRGQDVALRCDPISGHVSLFWYQQALGQGPEFLTYFQNEAQLDKSGLPSDRFFAERPEGSVSTLKIQRTQQEDSAVYLCASSQGFGSYNEQFFGPGTRLTVL.

The V call is TRBV27, the J call TRBJ1-2; possibly TRBD1 for D (5 bases). This CDR3 comprises 12 residues. The V gene lost 2 bases and the J gene lost 6 bases, with 7 bases spanning the gap. The germline V gene encodes CDR1 MNHEY and CDR2 SMNVEV (reference sequence). This CDR3 reads CASSLAGHGYTF. In DNA, the CDR3 is TGTGCCAGCAGTTTAGCAGGGCATGGCTACACCTTC.

This clone was counted once. The CDR3 sequence is CASSTGTGYYNEQFF. In DNA, the CDR3 is TGTGCCAGTAGTACCGGGACAGGTTACTACAATGAGCAGTTCTTC. The chain uses TRBV19 and TRBJ2-1; 8 bases are a match to TRBD1. Per germline, CDR1 LNHDA and CDR2 SQIVND (reference sequence). The junction had 5 bases not matched to a gene; V was cut back by 4 bases and J by 3 bases. This CDR3 is built from 15 residues. The complete variable domain, with remaining parts taken from reference TRBV19 and TRBJ2-1, reads DGGITQSPKYLFRKEGQNVTLSCEQNLNHDAMYWYRQDPGQGLRLIYYSQIVNDFQKGDIAEGYSVSREKKESFPLTVTSAQKNPTAFYLCASSTGTGYYNEQFFGPGTRLTVL.

This clone was picked up one time. The CDR3 is CASKPSGQGILDEQFF. The CDR3 bases are TGTGCCAGCAAACCTTCGGGACAGGGAATCTTGGATGAGCAGTTCTTC. The chain uses TRBV28 and TRBJ2-1; 9 bases are a match to TRBD1. This CDR3 has 16 residues. V was pared by 7 bases and J by 8 bases, with 15 bases of the junction left unmatched. Germline CDR1 MDHEN, CDR2 SYDVKM.

The rearrangement joins TRBV7-9 to TRBJ2-3; TRBD2 aligns across 7 bases. CDR3 length equals 15 residues. J lost 0 bases, V lost 10 bases, and 10 bases had no gene match. Germline CDR1 reads SEHNR; CDR2 reads FQNEAQ (reference sequence). The CDR3 reads CANNGGRTSTDTQYF. CDR3 DNA sequence: TGTGCCAACAACGGGGGGAGGACTAGCACAGATACGCAGTATTTT.

In its sample, this clone was seen once. The chain is built from TRBV11-2 and TRBJ2-7, with D unresolved. There are 13 residues in the CDR3. V lost 1 base and J lost 2, with 6 bases in between. CDR1 is SGHAT and CDR2 is FQNNGV in the germline V gene. CDR3 region: CASSLGQTYEQYF. CDR3 bases: TGTGCCAGCAGCTTAGGCCAGACCTACGAGCAGTACTTC.

This chain uses TRBV7-2 with TRBJ2-5; D gene ambiguous. V shed 0 bases and J shed 5 bases, with 7 bases lying between them. In germline, CDR1 is SGHTA, CDR2 FQGNSA. There are 13 residues in the CDR3. The CDR3 DNA reads TGTGCCAGCAGCTTAGCGGGCTGGGAGACCCAGTACTTC. Protein sequence: CASSLAGWETQYF.

The chain carries TRBV28 and TRBJ2-3, with a tentative D call TRBD2 (6 bases). The CDR3 totals 14 residues. CDR1 is MDHEN and CDR2 is SYDVKM in the germline V gene. The ends were cut back, 6 bases at V and 2 bases at J, with 12 bases in the middle. CDR3 coding DNA: TGTGCCAGCAGCTCCGGAGGGCTCACAGATACGCAGTATTTT. Translation: CASSSGGLTDTQYF.

This rearrangement joins TRBV6-2 or TRBV6-3 to TRBJ1-4; D is possibly TRBD1 (5 bases). The V gene lost 2 bases and the J gene lost 8 bases, with 15 bases spanning the gap. Germline V lookup: CDR1 MNHEY, CDR2 SVGEGT. The CDR3 consists of 15 residues. DNA for the CDR3: TGTGCCAGCAGTTACCCCCCGGGGACTGGAGAAAAACTGTTTTTT. Protein sequence: CASSYPPGTGEKLFF.

J is TRBJ2-1 and V is TRBV19; TRBD1 matches 7 bases. With 5 bases clipped from V and 6 bases from J, the junction kept 4 bases outside the gene matches. Germline V gene lookup returns CDR1 LNHDA and CDR2 SQIVND (reference sequence). The CDR3 consists of 13 residues. This CDR3 is CASSSRQGNEQFF. For the CDR3, the DNA is TGTGCCAGTAGTTCGAGACAGGGCAATGAGCAGTTCTTC.